This T cell receptor beta chain was recovered during a study of beta chain features in type 1 diabetes. Across the study: Across the samples, roughly 98,000,000 sorted cells were examined in total.

V trimming: 7 bases; J trimming: 1 base; junction bases outside the gene matches: 6. The CDR3 has 15 residues. CDR1 SGHRS and CDR2 YFSETQ come from the germline V gene. Sequencing targeted expressed TCRB transcripts, as all isolated RNA had been reverse transcribed. Clones were read by immunoSEQ multiplex PCR, and TCRdb kept only the in-frame ones, dropping some. The sample records 850,000 to 900,000 clones, roughly 17% being singletons. Sequencing was performed on naive CD4+ T cells from blood. The receptor comes from a woman aged 18-29 years in good health. The rearrangement links TRBV5-1 to TRBJ2-2, with 8 bases identical to TRBD2. The CDR3 reads CASLPTSENTGELFF. The CDR3 DNA follows: TGCGCCAGCCTGCCGACTAGCGAGAACACCGGGGAGCTGTTTTTT. Full variable domain (rest looked up from reference TRBV5-1 and TRBJ2-2): KAGVTQTPRYLIKTRGQQVTLSCSPISGHRSVSWYQQTPGQGLQFLFEYFSETQRNKGNFPGRFSGRQFSNSRSEMNVSTLELGDSALYLCASLPTSENTGELFFGEGSRLTVL.